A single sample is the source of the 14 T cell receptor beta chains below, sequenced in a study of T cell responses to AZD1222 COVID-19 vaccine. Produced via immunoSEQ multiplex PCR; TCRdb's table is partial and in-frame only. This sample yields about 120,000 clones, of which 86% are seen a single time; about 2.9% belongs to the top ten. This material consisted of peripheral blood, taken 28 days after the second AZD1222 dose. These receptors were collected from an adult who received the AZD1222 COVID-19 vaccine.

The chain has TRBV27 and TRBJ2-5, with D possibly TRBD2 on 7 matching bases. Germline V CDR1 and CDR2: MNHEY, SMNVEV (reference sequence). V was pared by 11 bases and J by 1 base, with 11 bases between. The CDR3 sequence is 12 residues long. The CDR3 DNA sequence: TGTGCCTCCCGGGGGGCCCAAGAGACCCAGTACTTC. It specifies CASRGAQETQYF.

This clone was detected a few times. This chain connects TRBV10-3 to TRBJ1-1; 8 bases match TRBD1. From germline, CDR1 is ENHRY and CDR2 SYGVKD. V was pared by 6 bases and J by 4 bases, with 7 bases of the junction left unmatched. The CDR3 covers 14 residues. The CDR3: CAIRMGQVSTEAFF. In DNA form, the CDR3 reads TGTGCCATCAGGATGGGACAGGTCAGCACTGAAGCTTTCTTT.

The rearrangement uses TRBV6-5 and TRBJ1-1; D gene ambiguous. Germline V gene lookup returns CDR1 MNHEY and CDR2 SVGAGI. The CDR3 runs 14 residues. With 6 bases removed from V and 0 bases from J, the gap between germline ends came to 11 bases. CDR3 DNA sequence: TGTGCCAGCAGCCCGACGGGAATGAACACTGAAGCTTTCTTT. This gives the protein CASSPTGMNTEAFF.

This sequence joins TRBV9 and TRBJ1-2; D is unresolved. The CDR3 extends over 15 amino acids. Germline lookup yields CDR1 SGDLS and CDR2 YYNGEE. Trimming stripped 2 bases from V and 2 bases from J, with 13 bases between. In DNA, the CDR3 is TGTGCCAGCAGCGTCCGAGACGGGAGGAACTATGGCTACACCTTC. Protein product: CASSVRDGRNYGYTF.

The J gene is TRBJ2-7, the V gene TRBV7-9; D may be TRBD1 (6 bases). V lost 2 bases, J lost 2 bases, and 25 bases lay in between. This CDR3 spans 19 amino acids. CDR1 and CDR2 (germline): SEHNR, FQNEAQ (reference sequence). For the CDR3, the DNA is TGTGCCAGCAGCTTATATTACCTCTCGCCCCGGACAGAGACCTACGAGCAGTACTTC. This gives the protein CASSLYYLSPRTETYEQYF.

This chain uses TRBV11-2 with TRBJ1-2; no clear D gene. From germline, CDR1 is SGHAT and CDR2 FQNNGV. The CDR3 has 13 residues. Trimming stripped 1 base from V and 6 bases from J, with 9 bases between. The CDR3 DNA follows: TGTGCCAGCAGCTTAGCGGGGTCCAATGGCTACACCTTC. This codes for CASSLAGSNGYTF.

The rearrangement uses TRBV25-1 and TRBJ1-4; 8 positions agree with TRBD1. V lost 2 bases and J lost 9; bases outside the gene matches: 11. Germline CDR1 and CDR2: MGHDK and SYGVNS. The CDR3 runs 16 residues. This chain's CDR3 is CASSEDGTGEGKKLFF. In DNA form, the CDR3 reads TGTGCCAGCAGTGAAGACGGGACAGGCGAAGGAAAAAAACTGTTTTTT.

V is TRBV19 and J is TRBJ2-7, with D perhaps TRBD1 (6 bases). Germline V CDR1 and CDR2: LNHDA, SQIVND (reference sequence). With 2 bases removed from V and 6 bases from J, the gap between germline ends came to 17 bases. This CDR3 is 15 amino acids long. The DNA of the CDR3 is TGTGCCAGTAGTATATTAGCAGGGGATCGATCCGAGCAGTACTTC. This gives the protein CASSILAGDRSEQYF.

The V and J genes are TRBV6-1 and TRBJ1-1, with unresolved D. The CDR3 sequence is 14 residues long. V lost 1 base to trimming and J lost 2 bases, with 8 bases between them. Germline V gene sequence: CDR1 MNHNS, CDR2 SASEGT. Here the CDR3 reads CASSEVWRNTEAFF. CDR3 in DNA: TGTGCCAGCAGTGAAGTCTGGAGAAACACTGAAGCTTTCTTT.

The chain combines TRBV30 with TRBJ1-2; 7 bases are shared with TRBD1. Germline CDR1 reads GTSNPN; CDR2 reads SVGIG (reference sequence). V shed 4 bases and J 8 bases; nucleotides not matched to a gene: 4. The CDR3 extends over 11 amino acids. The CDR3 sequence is CAWNLGGGYTF. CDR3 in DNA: TGTGCCTGGAACCTAGGGGGCGGCTACACCTTC. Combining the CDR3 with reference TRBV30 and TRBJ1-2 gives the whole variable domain SQTIHQWPATLVQPVGSPLSLECTVEGTSNPNLYWYRQAAGRGLQLLFYSVGIGQISSEVPQNLSASRPQDRQFILSSKKLLLSDSGFYLCAWNLGGGYTFGSGTRLTVV.

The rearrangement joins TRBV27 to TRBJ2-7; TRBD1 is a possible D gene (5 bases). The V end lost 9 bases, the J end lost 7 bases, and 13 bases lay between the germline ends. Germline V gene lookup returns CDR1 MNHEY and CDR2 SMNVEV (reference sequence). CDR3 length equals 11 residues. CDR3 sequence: CASWAGQEQYF. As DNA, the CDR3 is TGTGCCAGTTGGGCAGGGCAAGAGCAGTACTTC.

The CDR3 loop reads CASRRLGTGNQPQHF. The CDR3 nucleotides are TGTGCCAGTAGACGCCTCGGGACAGGAAATCAGCCCCAGCATTTT. This chain links TRBV19 with TRBJ1-5; 8 nucleotides align to TRBD1. Losses at the gene ends were 6 bases for V and 4 bases for J; bases not matched to a gene: 8. Per the germline V gene, CDR1 is LNHDA and CDR2 is SQIVND (reference sequence). This CDR3 is built from 15 residues.

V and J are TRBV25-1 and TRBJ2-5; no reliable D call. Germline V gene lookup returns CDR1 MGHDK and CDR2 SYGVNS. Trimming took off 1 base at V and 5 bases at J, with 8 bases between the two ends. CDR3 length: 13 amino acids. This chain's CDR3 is CASSESSWETQYF. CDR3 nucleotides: TGTGCCAGCAGTGAATCGTCCTGGGAGACCCAGTACTTC.

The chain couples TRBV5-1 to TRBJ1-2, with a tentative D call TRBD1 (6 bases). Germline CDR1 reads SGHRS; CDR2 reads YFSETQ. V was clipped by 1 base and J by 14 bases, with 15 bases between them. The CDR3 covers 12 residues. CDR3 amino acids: CASSLMDSRKTF. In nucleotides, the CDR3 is TGCGCCAGCAGCTTGATGGACAGTCGCAAAACCTTC.